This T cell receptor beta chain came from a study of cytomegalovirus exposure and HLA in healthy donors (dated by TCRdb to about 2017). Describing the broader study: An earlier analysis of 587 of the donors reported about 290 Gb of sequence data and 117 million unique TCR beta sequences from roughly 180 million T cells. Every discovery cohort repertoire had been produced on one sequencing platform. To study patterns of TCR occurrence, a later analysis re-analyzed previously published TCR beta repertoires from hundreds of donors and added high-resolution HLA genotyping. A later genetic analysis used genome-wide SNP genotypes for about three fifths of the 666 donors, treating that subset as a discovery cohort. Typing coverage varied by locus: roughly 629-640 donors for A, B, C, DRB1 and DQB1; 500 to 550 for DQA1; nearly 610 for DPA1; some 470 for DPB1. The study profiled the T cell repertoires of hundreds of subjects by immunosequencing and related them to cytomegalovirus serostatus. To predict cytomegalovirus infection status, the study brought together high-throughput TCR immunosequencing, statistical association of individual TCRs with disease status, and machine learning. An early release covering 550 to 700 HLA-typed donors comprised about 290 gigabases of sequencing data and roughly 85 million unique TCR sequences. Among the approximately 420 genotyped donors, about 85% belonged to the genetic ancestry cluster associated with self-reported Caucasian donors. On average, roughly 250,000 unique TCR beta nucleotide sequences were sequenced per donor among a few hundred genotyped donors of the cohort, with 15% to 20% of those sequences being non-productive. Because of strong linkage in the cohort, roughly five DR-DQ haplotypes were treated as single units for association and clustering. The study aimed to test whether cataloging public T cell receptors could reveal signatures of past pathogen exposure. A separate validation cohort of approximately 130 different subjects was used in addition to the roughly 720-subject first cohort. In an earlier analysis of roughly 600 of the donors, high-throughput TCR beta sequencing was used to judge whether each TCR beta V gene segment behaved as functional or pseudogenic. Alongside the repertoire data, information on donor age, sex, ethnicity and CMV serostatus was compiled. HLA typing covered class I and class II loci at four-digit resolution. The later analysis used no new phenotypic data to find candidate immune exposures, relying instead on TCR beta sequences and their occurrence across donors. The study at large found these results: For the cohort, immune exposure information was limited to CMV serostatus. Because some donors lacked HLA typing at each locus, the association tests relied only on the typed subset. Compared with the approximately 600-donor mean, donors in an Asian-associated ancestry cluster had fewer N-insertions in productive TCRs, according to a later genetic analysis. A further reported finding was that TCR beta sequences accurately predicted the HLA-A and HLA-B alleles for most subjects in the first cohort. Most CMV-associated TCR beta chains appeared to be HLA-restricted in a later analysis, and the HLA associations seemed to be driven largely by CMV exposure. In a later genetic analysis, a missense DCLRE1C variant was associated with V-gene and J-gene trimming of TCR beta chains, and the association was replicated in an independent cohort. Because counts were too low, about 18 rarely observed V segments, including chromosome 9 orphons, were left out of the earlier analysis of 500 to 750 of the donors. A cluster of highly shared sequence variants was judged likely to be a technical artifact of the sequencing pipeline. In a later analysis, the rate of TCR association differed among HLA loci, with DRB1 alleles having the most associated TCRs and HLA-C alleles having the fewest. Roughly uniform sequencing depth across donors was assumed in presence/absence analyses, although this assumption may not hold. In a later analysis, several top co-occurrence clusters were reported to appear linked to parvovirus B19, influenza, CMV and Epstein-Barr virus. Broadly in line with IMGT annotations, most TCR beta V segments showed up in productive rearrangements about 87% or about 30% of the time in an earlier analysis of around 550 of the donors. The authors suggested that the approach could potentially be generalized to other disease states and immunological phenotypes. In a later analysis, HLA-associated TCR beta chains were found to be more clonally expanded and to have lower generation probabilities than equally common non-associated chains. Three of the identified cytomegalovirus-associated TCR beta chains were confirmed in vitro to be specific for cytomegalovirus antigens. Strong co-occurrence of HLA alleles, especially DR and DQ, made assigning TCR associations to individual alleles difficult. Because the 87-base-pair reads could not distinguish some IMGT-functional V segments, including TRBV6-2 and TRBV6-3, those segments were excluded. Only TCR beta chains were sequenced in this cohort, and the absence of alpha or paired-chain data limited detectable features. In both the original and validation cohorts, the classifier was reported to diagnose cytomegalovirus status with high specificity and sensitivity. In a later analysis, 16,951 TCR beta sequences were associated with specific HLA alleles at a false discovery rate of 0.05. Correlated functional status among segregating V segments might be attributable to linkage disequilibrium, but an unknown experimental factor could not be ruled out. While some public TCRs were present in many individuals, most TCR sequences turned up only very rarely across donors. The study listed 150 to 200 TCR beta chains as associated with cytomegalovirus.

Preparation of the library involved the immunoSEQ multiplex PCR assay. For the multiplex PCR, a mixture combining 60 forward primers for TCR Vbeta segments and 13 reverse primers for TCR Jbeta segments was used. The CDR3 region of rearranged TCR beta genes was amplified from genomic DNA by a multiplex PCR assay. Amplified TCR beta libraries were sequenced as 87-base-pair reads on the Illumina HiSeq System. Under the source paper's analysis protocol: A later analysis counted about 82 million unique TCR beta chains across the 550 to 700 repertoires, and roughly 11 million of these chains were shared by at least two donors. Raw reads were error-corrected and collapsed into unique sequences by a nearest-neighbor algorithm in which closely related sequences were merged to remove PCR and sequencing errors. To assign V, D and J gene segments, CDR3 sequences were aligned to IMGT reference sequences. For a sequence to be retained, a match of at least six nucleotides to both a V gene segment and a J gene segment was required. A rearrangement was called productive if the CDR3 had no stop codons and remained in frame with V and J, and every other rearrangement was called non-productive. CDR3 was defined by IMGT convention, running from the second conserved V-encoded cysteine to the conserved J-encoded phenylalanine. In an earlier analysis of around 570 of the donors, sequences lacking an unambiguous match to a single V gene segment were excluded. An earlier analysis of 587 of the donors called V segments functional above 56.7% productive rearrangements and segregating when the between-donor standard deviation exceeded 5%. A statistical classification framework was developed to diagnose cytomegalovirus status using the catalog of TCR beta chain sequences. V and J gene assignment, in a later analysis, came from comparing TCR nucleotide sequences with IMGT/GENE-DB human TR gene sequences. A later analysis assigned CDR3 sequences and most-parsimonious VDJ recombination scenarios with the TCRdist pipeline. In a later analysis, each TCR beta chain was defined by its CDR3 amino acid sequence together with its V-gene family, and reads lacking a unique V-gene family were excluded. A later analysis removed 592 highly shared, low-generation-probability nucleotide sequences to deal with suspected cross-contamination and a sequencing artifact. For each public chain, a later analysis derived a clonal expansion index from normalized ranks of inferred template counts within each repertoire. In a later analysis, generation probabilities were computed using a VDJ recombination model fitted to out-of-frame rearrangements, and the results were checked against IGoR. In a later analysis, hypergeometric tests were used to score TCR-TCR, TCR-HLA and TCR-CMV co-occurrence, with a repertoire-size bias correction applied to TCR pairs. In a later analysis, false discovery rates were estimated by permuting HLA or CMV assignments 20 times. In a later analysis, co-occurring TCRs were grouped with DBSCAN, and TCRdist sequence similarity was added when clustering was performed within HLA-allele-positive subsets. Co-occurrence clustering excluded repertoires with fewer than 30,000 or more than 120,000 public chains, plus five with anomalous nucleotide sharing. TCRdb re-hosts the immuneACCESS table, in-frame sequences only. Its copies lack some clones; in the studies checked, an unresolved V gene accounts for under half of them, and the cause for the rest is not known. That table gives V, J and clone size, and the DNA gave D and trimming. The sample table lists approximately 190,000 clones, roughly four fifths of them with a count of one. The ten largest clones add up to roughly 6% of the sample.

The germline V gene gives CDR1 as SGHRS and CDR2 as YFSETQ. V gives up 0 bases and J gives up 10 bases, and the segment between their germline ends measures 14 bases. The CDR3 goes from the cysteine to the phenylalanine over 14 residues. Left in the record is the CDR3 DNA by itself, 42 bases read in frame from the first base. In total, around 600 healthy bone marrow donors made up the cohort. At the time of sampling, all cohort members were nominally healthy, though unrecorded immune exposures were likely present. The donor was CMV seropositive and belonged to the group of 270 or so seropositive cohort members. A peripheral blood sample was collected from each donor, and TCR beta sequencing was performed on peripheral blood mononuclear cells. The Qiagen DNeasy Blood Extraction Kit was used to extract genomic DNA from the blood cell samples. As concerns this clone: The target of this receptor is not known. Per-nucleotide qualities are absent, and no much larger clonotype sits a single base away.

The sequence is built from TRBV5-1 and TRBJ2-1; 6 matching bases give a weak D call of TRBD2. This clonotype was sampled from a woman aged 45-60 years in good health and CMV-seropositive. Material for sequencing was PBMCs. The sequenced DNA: TGCGCCAGCAGCTTGGGCGGGAACCCGGTAGAGCAGTTCTTC. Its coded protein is CASSLGGNPVEQFF.